This T cell receptor (beta chain) stems from a study of cytomegalovirus exposure and HLA in healthy donors. Broader study findings: Most TCR sequences were seen very rarely across donors, but some public TCRs occurred in many. In a later analysis, parvovirus B19, influenza, CMV and Epstein-Barr virus appeared linked to several top co-occurrence clusters. Highest at DRB1 and lowest at HLA-C, TCR association rates differed among HLA loci in a later analysis.

Germline lookup yields CDR1 LNHDA and CDR2 SQIVND (reference sequence). V lost 3 bases and J lost 0, with 12 bases in between. The CDR3 runs to 16 residues. It was with 60 Vbeta and 13 Jbeta primers that the PCR ran. Sequenced by immunoSEQ multiplex PCR; TCRdb stores in-frame clones only, minus some. Of 140,000 to 150,000 clones detected, approximately 78% appear once; the ten largest clones hold about 2.9%. This clone has just one count. What it recognizes is unknown. The source of this sequence is a female donor in good health and CMV-seronegative. Input material: PBMCs. The chain couples TRBV19 to TRBJ2-4; possible D gene TRBD2, 6 bases. CDR3 DNA: TGTGCCAGTAGTATCGGGAGCGTACTAGCCAAAAACATTCAGTACTTC. This sequence encodes CASSIGSVLAKNIQYF.